The 21 T cell receptor beta chains below all came from one sample that was sequenced in a study of T cell responses to AZD1222 COVID-19 vaccine. Libraries were prepared by immunoSEQ multiplex PCR; TCRdb keeps only in-frame clonotypes and omits some of them. The sample includes 110,000 or so clones, about nine tenths seen only once; the top ten take about 5.2%. Sequences were derived from peripheral blood, sampled on day 0 of AZD1222 vaccination. The source is an adult in good health.

The chain uses TRBV7-3 and TRBJ1-2; D possibly corresponds to TRBD1 (6 bases). With 4 bases removed from V and 2 bases from J, the gap between germline ends came to 20 bases. The germline V gene has CDR1 SGHTA and CDR2 FQGTGA. There are 17 residues in the CDR3. The CDR3 sequence: CASSSWGPPSGNYGYTF. In nucleotides, the CDR3 is TGTGCCAGCAGCTCATGGGGGCCCCCGTCCGGGAACTATGGCTACACCTTC.

The rearrangement joins TRBV7-2 to TRBJ1-2; tentative D call: TRBD1 (5 bases). The CDR3 loop spans 14 amino acids. Per germline, CDR1 SGHTA and CDR2 FQGNSA. V lost 1 base, J lost 5 bases, and 11 bases lay in between. The CDR3 protein is CASSLGGEGYGYTF. The CDR3 DNA is TGTGCCAGCAGCTTAGGAGGGGAAGGATATGGCTACACCTTC.

The V call is TRBV7-9, the J call TRBJ1-1; D ambiguous. This CDR3 has 13 residues. Germline loops: CDR1 SEHNR, CDR2 FQNEAQ (reference sequence). V lost 5 bases and J lost 8, with 15 bases in between. The CDR3 loop reads CASSPPGLVEAFF. In DNA, the CDR3 is TGTGCCAGCAGCCCCCCTGGTTTGGTGGAAGCTTTCTTT.

This chain uses TRBV5-6 with TRBJ2-1; no clear D. This CDR3 spans 16 amino acids. CDR1 is SGHDT, CDR2 YYEEEE, per germline. Trimming removed 4 bases at V and 0 bases at J, with 14 bases between. DNA of the CDR3: TGTGCCAGCAGCGATAGGAGACCTAGCTCCTACAATGAGCAGTTCTTC. This translates into CASSDRRPSSYNEQFF.

J is TRBJ1-2 and V is TRBV24-1; no clear D. The CDR3 is 13 residues long. CDR1 is KGHDR and CDR2 is SFDVKD in the germline V gene. The V end was cut by 2 bases, the J end by 6 bases, with 9 bases between. The chain's CDR3 is CATSDSNRHGYTF. For the CDR3, the DNA is TGTGCCACCAGTGATTCGAACAGACATGGCTACACCTTC.

The rearrangement links TRBV10-1 to TRBJ1-1; D might be TRBD1 (5 bases). The V gene's germline CDR1 is WNHNN and CDR2 SYGVQD (reference sequence). V dropped 2 bases and J dropped 2 bases, with 15 bases sitting between them. This CDR3 has 16 residues. This chain's CDR3 is CASSEGGEPYNTEAFF. The CDR3 DNA follows: TGCGCCAGCAGTGAGGGGGGGGAACCCTACAACACTGAAGCTTTCTTT.

The chain links TRBV6-1 to TRBJ1-3; tentatively, D is TRBD1 (5 bases). There are 13 residues in the CDR3. Trimming stripped 1 base from V and 8 bases from J, with 9 bases between. Per the germline V gene, CDR1 is MNHNS and CDR2 is SASEGT. Here the CDR3 DNA reads TGTGCCAGCAGTGAAGGGGGGTGGGACACCATATATTTT. This sequence encodes CASSEGGWDTIYF.

The rearrangement uses TRBV13 and TRBJ2-7, with 8 nucleotides matching TRBD1. The J segment lost 2 bases and the V segment lost 4 bases, leaving 4 bases of the junction unmatched. The CDR3 sequence is 14 residues long. CDR1 PRHDT and CDR2 FYEKMQ come from the germline V gene (reference sequence). CDR3 sequence (DNA): TGTGCCAGCAGCTCTGGACAGGGAGCCTACGAGCAGTACTTC. Amino acids: CASSSGQGAYEQYF.

This chain uses TRBV18 with TRBJ2-2; TRBD2 matches 7 bases. Germline-derived CDR1 and CDR2 are KGHSH and LQKENI. J gave up 1 base and V 3 bases, and 5 bases lay outside the gene matches. This CDR3 spans 16 amino acids. CDR3 residues: CASSPLSGGNTGELFF. The CDR3, as DNA: TGTGCCAGCTCACCCCTTTCGGGGGGGAACACCGGGGAGCTGTTTTTT.

The chain links TRBV15 to TRBJ1-4; D is possibly TRBD1 (5 bases). This CDR3 has 15 amino acids. V gave up 1 base and J gave up 8 bases, with 14 bases separating them. Germline assignment: CDR1 LNHNV and CDR2 YYDKDF (reference sequence). The CDR3: CATSRAGTHGEKLFF. As DNA, the CDR3 is TGTGCCACCAGCAGAGCGGGGACCCATGGGGAAAAACTGTTTTTT.

This clone was seen only once. The rearrangement joins TRBV6-2 or TRBV6-3 to TRBJ2-1; 10 bases match TRBD2. The V gene's germline CDR1 is MNHEY and CDR2 SVGEGT. The V and J ends lost 2 bases and 5 bases, in that order; junction bases with no gene match: 12. The CDR3 length is 18 residues. The CDR3 nucleotides are TGTGCCAGCAGTTACCAACCGTTAGCGGGGGGACGCAACAATGAGCAGTTCTTC. Encoded protein: CASSYQPLAGGRNNEQFF.

This clone was recorded only once. The V and J genes are TRBV7-2 and TRBJ2-1, with 8 positions matching TRBD1. Trimming removed 6 bases from V and 4 bases from J; junction bases left unmatched: 5. Germline V lookup: CDR1 SGHTA, CDR2 FQGNSA. This CDR3 comprises 14 residues. CDR3 amino acids: CASSPGTGYNEQFF. The CDR3 nucleotides read TGTGCCAGCAGTCCCGGGACAGGATACAATGAGCAGTTCTTC.

The chain joins TRBV7-9 to TRBJ2-5; D perhaps matches TRBD2 (5 bases). CDR1 is SEHNR, CDR2 FQNEAQ, per germline (reference sequence). CDR3 size: 14 residues. Trimming took 5 bases from V and 5 from J, leaving 15 bases between them. CDR3 region: CASSHPTSLETQYF. DNA for the CDR3: TGTGCCAGCAGCCACCCCACTAGTTTGGAGACCCAGTACTTC.

This chain links TRBV12-3 or TRBV12-4 with TRBJ1-4, with D unresolved. With 3 bases removed from V and 5 bases from J, the gap between germline ends came to 7 bases. The CDR3 has 13 amino acids. CDR3 in DNA: TGTGCCAGCAGTTTGGGCGAAAATGAAAAACTGTTTTTT. Translated, it gives CASSLGENEKLFF.

This rearrangement joins TRBV7-9 to TRBJ2-3; TRBD1 matches at 7 bases. The germline V gene has CDR1 SEHNR and CDR2 FQNEAQ (reference sequence). Losses at the gene ends were 1 base for V and 5 bases for J; bases not matched to a gene: 3. The CDR3 runs 14 residues. The CDR3 DNA reads TGTGCCAGCAGCTTAGGACAGGGAAGAGATACGCAGTATTTT. Translation gives CASSLGQGRDTQYF.

V and J are TRBV28 and TRBJ1-2; 12 bases are shared with TRBD1. The CDR3 totals 13 residues. The germline gives CDR1 MDHEN, CDR2 SYDVKM. Trimming at V came to 6 bases and at J to 7 bases, leaving 3 bases not matched to a gene. CDR3 DNA: TGTGCCAGCAGGGGACAGGGGGCATTTGGCTACACCTTC. Encoded protein: CASRGQGAFGYTF.

The genes are TRBV4-3 and TRBJ2-7; 8 nucleotides align to TRBD1. Looked up from germline, CDR1 is LGHNA and CDR2 is YSLEER. V lost 0 bases to trimming and J lost 0 bases; unmatched junction nucleotides: 1. The CDR3 consists of 15 residues. The CDR3 sequence: CASSQDRGPSYEQYF. Here the CDR3 DNA reads TGCGCCAGCAGCCAAGACAGGGGGCCCTCCTACGAGCAGTACTTC.

This clone was picked up a small number of times. The chain joins TRBV6-2 or TRBV6-3 to TRBJ1-3, with TRBD1 as a possible D gene (5 bases). This CDR3 is built from 11 residues. CDR1 and CDR2 from the germline V gene are MNHEY and SVGEGT. With 5 bases removed from V and 14 bases from J, the gap between germline ends came to 13 bases. CDR3 in amino acids: CASSDSFPVYF. CDR3 coding DNA: TGTGCCAGCAGTGACAGCTTTCCTGTATATTTT.

The V call is TRBV10-1, the J call TRBJ2-5, with D perhaps being TRBD1 or TRBD2 (5 bases each). The CDR3 covers 15 residues. Between the trimmed V and J ends, which lost 3 bases and 5 bases, there was a span of 16 bases. Germline CDR1 is WNHNN and CDR2 is SYGVQD (reference sequence). The CDR3: CASSDSLGGGETQYF. Here the CDR3 DNA reads TGCGCCAGCAGTGATTCTTTGGGTGGGGGTGAGACCCAGTACTTC.

V gene TRBV10-1 combines with J gene TRBJ2-1; D unclear. Trimming took 3 bases from V and 7 from J, leaving 10 bases between them. The germline V gene has CDR1 WNHNN and CDR2 SYGVQD (reference sequence). The CDR3 runs 13 residues. This CDR3 reads CASSETLENEQFF. The CDR3 nucleotides are TGCGCCAGCAGTGAAACCCTCGAAAATGAGCAGTTCTTC.

This chain uses TRBV3-1 (or the pseudogene TRBV3-2) with TRBJ2-2, with 8 bases identical to TRBD2. The CDR3 is made up of 16 amino acids. Germline-derived CDR1 and CDR2 are LGHDT and YNNKEL (reference sequence). The trim removed 1 base at V and 3 bases at J, leaving 4 bases unmatched. Here the CDR3 DNA reads TGTGCCAGCAGCCAAGGGAATAGCGGGGACACCGGGGAGCTGTTTTTT. The encoded protein is CASSQGNSGDTGELFF.